The next 28 T cell receptor beta chains were all read from a single sample in a study of control samples from healthy donors and cancer patients. The repertoire was sequenced with immunoSEQ multiplex PCR; TCRdb's copy has only in-frame clones and lacks some. Found here are 200,000 or so clones, about 94% of them singletons; the top ten hold approximately 1.5%. The sequencing sample was made of blood. These receptors were obtained from a man aged 50 to 60 in good health.

About this clone: One end of the junction fails to match germline, which may point to a read error. V is TRBV7-2 and J is TRBJ2-1, with 9 bases fitting TRBD2. The CDR3 consists of 15 residues. The germline V gene has CDR1 SGHTA and CDR2 FQGNSA. This CDR3 is CASTLYSGGYNEQFF. The CDR3 nucleotides read TGTGCCAGCACCTTATATAGCGGGGGCTACAATGAGCAGTTCTTC. The full variable domain, in which reference TRBV7-2 and TRBJ2-1 provide the parts outside the CDR3, is GAGVSQSPSNKVTEKGKDVELRCDPISGHTALYWYRQSLGQGLEFLIYFQGNSAPDKSGLPSDRFSAERTGGSVSTLTIQRTQQEDSAVYLCASTLYSGGYNEQFFGPGTRLTVL.

This chain uses TRBV19 with TRBJ1-5; no firm D call. Trimming took off 2 bases at V and 0 bases at J, with 5 bases between the two ends. The germline gives CDR1 LNHDA, CDR2 SQIVND (reference sequence). The CDR3 covers 14 residues. As DNA, the CDR3 is TGTGCCAGTAGTATATTTGATAGCAATCAGCCCCAGCATTTT. As protein: CASSIFDSNQPQHF.

In its sample, this clone was seen once. CDR3 sequence reads: CASTSDRGLNQPQHF. The CDR3 DNA reads as TGTGCCAGCACCTCCGACAGGGGCCTCAATCAGCCCCAGCATTTT. J is TRBJ1-5 and V is TRBV2, with 8 nucleotides matching TRBD1. J was trimmed by 3 bases and V by 7 bases; bases with no gene match: 8. From germline, CDR1 is SNHLY and CDR2 FYNNEI. The CDR3 has 15 amino acids.

This rearrangement joins TRBV6-5 to TRBJ2-7; TRBD1 is a possible D gene (6 bases). Trimming left V 6 bases short and J 1 base short, with 13 bases between. This CDR3 contains 14 residues. CDR1 MNHEY and CDR2 SVGAGI come from the germline V gene. The CDR3 DNA reads TGTGCCAGCAGGAAAATCCAGGGGTCCTACGAGCAGTACTTC. This gives the protein CASRKIQGSYEQYF.

The chain couples TRBV5-1 to TRBJ1-6; perhaps TRBD1 as D (5 bases). V shed 2 bases and J shed 9 bases, with 12 bases lying between them. Per the germline V gene, CDR1 is SGHRS and CDR2 is YFSETQ. The length of the CDR3 is 14 residues. CDR3 nucleotides: TGCGCCAGCAGCTTATCAGGGTCTAGTTCACCCCTCCACTTT. The encoded protein is CASSLSGSSSPLHF.

This chain connects TRBV10-2 to TRBJ2-3; D is ambiguous. This CDR3 comprises 16 residues. V lost 8 bases and J 3 bases, leaving 21 bases between the germline ends. CDR1 and CDR2 (germline): WSHSY, SAAADI. This CDR3 reads CASDPKIAGLTDTQYF. The DNA for the CDR3 is TGCGCCAGCGATCCCAAGATAGCTGGGCTAACAGATACGCAGTATTTT.

This sequence joins TRBV3-1 (or the pseudogene TRBV3-2) and TRBJ2-1; 7 nucleotides agree with TRBD2. V was clipped by 5 bases and J by 0 bases; unmatched bases: 4. Germline V gene data show CDR1 as LGHDT and CDR2 as YNNKEL (reference sequence). This CDR3 spans 15 amino acids. CDR3 region: CASSERGSSYNEQFF. In DNA, the CDR3 is TGTGCCAGCAGCGAGCGGGGCAGCTCCTACAATGAGCAGTTCTTC.

This clone appeared once. The rearrangement links TRBV24-1 to TRBJ1-2; D gene ambiguous. This CDR3 is 14 amino acids long. Trimming left V 6 bases short and J 4 bases short, with 14 bases between. Germline V gene sequence: CDR1 KGHDR, CDR2 SFDVKD. As DNA, the CDR3 is TGTGCCACCAGTCCTCCAGGCGGATCCTATGGCTACACCTTC. Translation gives CATSPPGGSYGYTF.

This clone appeared once. The chain is built from TRBV7-9 and TRBJ1-2; D call uncertain. The CDR3 sequence is 14 residues long. CDR1 and CDR2 (germline): SEHNR, FQNEAQ (reference sequence). V lost 1 base to trimming and J lost 2 bases, with 8 bases between them. This CDR3 is CASSLVAGNYGYTF. The CDR3 nucleotides are TGTGCCAGCAGCTTAGTCGCTGGGAACTATGGCTACACCTTC.

This clone came up once. The chain uses TRBV19 and TRBJ1-4, with 9 positions matching TRBD1. CDR3 length: 16 amino acids. The germline V gene has CDR1 LNHDA and CDR2 SQIVND (reference sequence). Germline trimming cut 8 bases from V and 0 bases from J; bases unmatched to any gene: 7. CDR3 DNA: TGTGCCAGTCGAAGAACAGGGGGCACAACTAATGAAAAACTGTTTTTT. Amino acids: CASRRTGGTTNEKLFF.

This chain uses TRBV7-9 with TRBJ1-1; TRBD1 matches at 7 bases. With V trimmed by 6 bases and J by 1 base, 11 bases remained unmatched. Germline V gene data show CDR1 as SEHNR and CDR2 as FQNEAQ (reference sequence). The CDR3 sequence is 16 residues long. The chain's CDR3 is CASRWDSSSPNTEAFF. DNA for the CDR3: TGTGCCAGCAGGTGGGACAGTTCATCTCCGAACACTGAAGCTTTCTTT.

This clone was recorded only once. This chain joins TRBV28 and TRBJ1-2; D not resolved. The CDR3 loop spans 15 amino acids. V lost 5 bases and J lost 0, with 13 bases in between. Germline CDR1 is MDHEN and CDR2 is SYDVKM. CDR3 sequence: CASSRPGTANYGYTF. CDR3 nucleotides: TGTGCCAGCAGTAGACCGGGCACAGCTAACTATGGCTACACCTTC.

The rearrangement uses TRBV6-2 or TRBV6-3 and TRBJ1-2; no clear D. The CDR3 covers 14 residues. Germline CDR1 is MNHEY and CDR2 is SVGEGT. V was trimmed by 2 bases and J by 2 bases, leaving 9 bases between them. CDR3 residues: CASSYTAKNYGYTF. The DNA for the CDR3 is TGTGCCAGCAGTTACACAGCGAAGAACTATGGCTACACCTTC.

J is TRBJ2-7 and V is TRBV29-1; 8 bases match TRBD1. The CDR3 covers 13 residues. Germline-derived CDR1 and CDR2 are SQVTM and ANQGSEA. The junction had 7 bases not matched to a gene; V was cut back by 7 bases and J by 2 bases. CDR3 bases: TGCAGCGCGACGACAGGGGTAACCTACGAGCAGTACTTC. As protein: CSATTGVTYEQYF.

The chain uses TRBV24-1 and TRBJ2-3, with TRBD1 matching over 8 bases. Germline V gene lookup returns CDR1 KGHDR and CDR2 SFDVKD. V shed 0 bases and J 4 bases; nucleotides not matched to a gene: 5. This CDR3 comprises 16 residues. This chain's CDR3 is CATSDLSPGGADTQYF. As DNA, the CDR3 is TGTGCCACCAGTGATTTGTCGCCAGGGGGCGCAGATACGCAGTATTTT.

The chain has TRBV18 and TRBJ2-7; maybe TRBD1 (5 bases). Germline assignment: CDR1 KGHSH and CDR2 LQKENI. This CDR3 has 13 amino acids. Trimming shortened V by 2 bases and J by 3 bases, and 8 bases separated the two germline ends. In DNA, the CDR3 is TGTGCCAGCTCACCATCCGACAGCTACGAGCAGTACGTC. Translating it yields CASSPSDSYEQYV.

J is TRBJ1-2 and V is TRBV9; D is perhaps TRBD1 (5 bases). This CDR3 has 15 amino acids. Trimming left V 0 bases short and J 8 bases short, with 17 bases between. Germline V gene sequence: CDR1 SGDLS, CDR2 YYNGEE. DNA of the CDR3: TGTGCCAGCAGCGTAGACCTCAACAGGTCGGGCGGCTACACCTTC. Translation gives CASSVDLNRSGGYTF.

The genes are TRBV4-1 and TRBJ2-5; D is unclear. Trimming removed 3 bases at V and 7 bases at J, with 15 bases between. The CDR3 runs 14 residues. Germline V CDR1 and CDR2: MGHRA, YSYEKL. The chain's CDR3 is CASSQPAAQWTQYF. DNA for the CDR3: TGCGCCAGCAGCCAGCCAGCCGCTCAGTGGACCCAGTACTTC.

The rearrangement uses TRBV18 and TRBJ1-5; TRBD1 agrees at 7 bases. Unmatched junction bases numbered 10, after V lost 4 bases and J lost 7 bases. Germline CDR1 KGHSH, CDR2 LQKENI. The CDR3 covers 15 residues. CDR3 DNA: TGTGCCAGCTCACGCCTGACAGGGATGAGCCAGCCCCAGCATTTT. Translation gives CASSRLTGMSQPQHF.

The chain employs TRBV2 and TRBJ1-1; 8 bases agree with TRBD1. V shed 4 bases and J 4 bases; nucleotides not matched to a gene: 5. CDR1 and CDR2 from the germline V gene are SNHLY and FYNNEI. The CDR3 extends over 14 amino acids. The CDR3, as DNA: TGTGCCAGCAGTGGACAGGGGCGATCCACTGAAGCTTTCTTT. Translation: CASSGQGRSTEAFF.

The chain uses TRBV5-6 and TRBJ2-3, with TRBD2 matching over 12 bases. Losses at the gene ends were 6 bases for V and 2 bases for J; bases not matched to a gene: 4. CDR3 size: 15 residues. Germline values: CDR1 SGHDT, CDR2 YYEEEE. CDR3 loop: CASKLAGGYTDTQYF. As DNA, the CDR3 is TGTGCCAGCAAACTAGCGGGGGGTTACACAGATACGCAGTATTTT.

This clone appeared once. This chain uses TRBV5-4 with TRBJ1-2, with D possibly being TRBD1 (5 bases). Germline V lookup: CDR1 SGHNT, CDR2 YYREEE (reference sequence). This CDR3 is 14 amino acids long. The V and J ends lost 4 bases and 7 bases respectively, with 17 bases between them. CDR3 loop: CASSPGGDWGGYTF. CDR3 in DNA: TGTGCCAGCAGCCCCGGAGGGGATTGGGGTGGCTACACCTTC.

The CDR3 nucleotides are TGTGCCAGCAGTTACTCGGCGGGACCGTACGAGCAGTACGTC. It specifies CASSYSAGPYEQYV. V gene TRBV6-2 or TRBV6-3 combines with J gene TRBJ2-7, with D perhaps matching TRBD2 (6 bases). The length of the CDR3 is 14 residues. V dropped 0 bases and J dropped 4 bases, with 10 bases sitting between them. Germline loops: CDR1 MNHEY, CDR2 SVGEGT.

The chain carries TRBV10-3 and TRBJ2-5; 9 positions agree with TRBD2. The CDR3 has 14 residues. The trim removed 6 bases at V and 1 base at J, leaving 3 bases unmatched. Germline-derived CDR1 and CDR2 are ENHRY and SYGVKD. CDR3 amino acids: CAIRVAGVQETQYF. CDR3 coding DNA: TGTGCCATCAGGGTAGCGGGGGTCCAAGAGACCCAGTACTTC.

The genes are TRBV7-2 and TRBJ2-5; perhaps D is TRBD1 or TRBD2 (6 bases each). This CDR3 is built from 14 residues. V was trimmed by 7 bases and J by 2 bases, leaving 14 bases between them. Germline V gives CDR1 SGHTA, CDR2 FQGNSA. The DNA of the CDR3 is TGTGCCAGCAACCGCCAGGGGACTCAAGAGACCCAGTACTTC. Translated: CASNRQGTQETQYF.

The chain has TRBV28 and TRBJ2-5; either TRBD1 or TRBD2 may fit D (5 bases each). Germline-derived CDR1 and CDR2 are MDHEN and SYDVKM. This CDR3 spans 15 amino acids. The ends were cut back, 2 bases at V and 8 bases at J, with 18 bases in the middle. Here the CDR3 DNA reads TGTGCCAGCAGTTTACCCGGGACCTTAGGTCGAACCCAGTACTTC. Translated, it gives CASSLPGTLGRTQYF.

The rearrangement links TRBV7-9 to TRBJ1-2, with TRBD1 matching over 11 bases. Germline CDR1 is SEHNR and CDR2 is FQNEAQ (reference sequence). V gave up 0 bases and J gave up 10 bases; unmatched junction bases: 7. CDR3 length: 15 residues. The CDR3, as DNA: TGTGCCAGCAGCTTAGCGGAGGGACAGGGGGTGCTCTACACCTTC. Amino acids: CASSLAEGQGVLYTF.

This chain joins TRBV7-9 and TRBJ2-3; weak D call: TRBD1 (6 bases). The CDR3 has 13 residues. From germline, CDR1 is SEHNR and CDR2 FQNEAQ (reference sequence). The V end was cut by 5 bases, the J end by 8 bases, with 14 bases between. CDR3 loop: CASSPRDKSTQYF. CDR3 sequence (DNA): TGTGCCAGCAGCCCCCGGGACAAGAGTACGCAGTATTTT.